This T cell receptor (beta chain) was identified in a study of T-cell reconstitution after alpha-beta-depleted transplantation in children. The TCRbeta library was prepared with unique molecular identifiers. Each CDR3 protein is one row after TCRdb ran MiXCR on the PCR reads. Altogether approximately 430,000 distinct CDR3 sequences are present, under 20% being singletons, with the ten largest covering under 30%. This clonotype appeared many times. The V gene's germline CDR1 is ENHRY and CDR2 SYGVKD. This CDR3 has 16 residues. V lost 4 bases, J lost 4 bases, and 9 bases stayed unmatched. This TCR was recovered from a boy under two years old who had a stem cell transplant for Wiskott-Aldrich syndrome, so the T cells may come from the graft donor. The chain employs TRBV10-3 and TRBJ2-7; the match to TRBD1 covers 11 bases. The specimen was PBMCs, mostly from graft donor cells, collected 360 days after TCRalphabeta/CD19-depleted stem cell transplant. The CDR3: CAISGFGTGGGYEQYF. The CDR3 DNA reads TGTGCCATCAGTGGCTTCGGGACAGGGGGAGGGTACGAGCAGTACTTC.